The next 14 T cell receptor beta chains were all read from a single sample in a study of T-cell reconstitution after alpha-beta-depleted transplantation in children. Molecular barcoding with unique molecular identifiers was used for the TCRbeta library. TCRdb fed the PCR reads into MiXCR, producing one record per CDR3 protein. The sample gives 250,000 to 400,000 distinct CDR3 sequences, roughly 21% of which show up once; roughly 9.7% is in the top ten. The starting material was PBMCs, mostly from graft donor cells, obtained 180 days after TCRalphabeta/CD19-depleted stem cell transplant. The receptors were gathered from a male patient aged 10 to 17 who had a stem cell transplant for acute lymphoblastic leukemia, so the T cells may come from the graft donor.

This clonotype was observed a handful of times. The chain joins TRBV25-1 to TRBJ1-2, with D unclear. This CDR3 region has 12 residues. Germline V CDR1 and CDR2: MGHDK, SYGVNS. V dropped 0 bases and J dropped 5 bases, with 4 bases sitting between them. DNA of the CDR3: TGTGCCAGCAGTGAATATGCATATGGCTACACCTTC. It encodes CASSEYAYGYTF.

This clonotype was seen a handful of times. The chain has TRBV25-1 and TRBJ2-7; 7 nucleotides match TRBD2. CDR3 length: 15 residues. V dropped 2 bases and J dropped 5; count of bases not matched to a gene: 9. Per the germline V gene, CDR1 is MGHDK and CDR2 is SYGVNS. The chain's CDR3 is CASSEKELAAHEQYF. In DNA form, the CDR3 reads TGTGCCAGCAGTGAAAAGGAGCTAGCGGCCCACGAGCAGTACTTC.

V usage is TRBV12-3 or TRBV12-4 and J usage is TRBJ1-1; the match to TRBD1 covers 7 bases. V lost 6 bases, J lost 2 bases, and 9 bases stayed unmatched. The CDR3 has 15 amino acids. The CDR3 sequence is CASSPTGTANTEAFF. Here the CDR3 DNA reads TGTGCCAGCAGCCCCACCGGGACAGCAAACACTGAAGCTTTCTTT.

The chain joins TRBV19 to TRBJ1-1, with 7 bases aligning to TRBD1. J lost 5 bases, V lost 6 bases, and 0 bases had no gene match. Germline V gene data show CDR1 as LNHDA and CDR2 as SQIVND (reference sequence). This CDR3 has 11 residues. In nucleotides, the CDR3 is TGTGCCAGTAGGGGACAGACTGAAGCTTTCTTT. Amino acid sequence: CASRGQTEAFF.

This clonotype was seen a handful of times. This chain uses TRBV18 with TRBJ1-5, with D perhaps matching TRBD1 (5 bases). The V gene's germline CDR1 is KGHSH and CDR2 LQKENI. V was trimmed by 1 base and J by 3 bases, leaving 13 bases between them. The CDR3 runs 16 residues. CDR3 bases: TGTGCCAGCTCACCACTGCCCAGGGTTGACAATCAGCCCCAGCATTTT. The encoded protein is CASSPLPRVDNQPQHF.

The V call is TRBV29-1, the J call TRBJ1-2; a weak D match, TRBD1 (6 bases). Germline CDR1 is SQVTM and CDR2 is ANQGSEA. There are 11 residues in the CDR3. V was cut by 5 bases and J by 6 bases, with 10 bases left in between. CDR3 sequence: CSVHRVDGYTF. The CDR3 DNA sequence: TGCAGCGTTCACAGGGTGGATGGCTACACCTTC.

This clonotype was counted between two and nine times. The rearrangement uses TRBV20-1 and TRBJ2-5; D might be TRBD1 (6 bases). The CDR3 is made up of 15 amino acids. Per the germline V gene, CDR1 is DFQATT and CDR2 is SNEGSKA (reference sequence). Trimming took 0 bases from V and 5 from J, leaving 16 bases between them. The CDR3 region has the DNA TGCAGTGCTAGAGATTTTTCAGGGGCAGAGGAGACCCAGTACTTC. This gives the protein CSARDFSGAEETQYF.

The rearrangement links TRBV2 to TRBJ2-7; unclear D gene. The CDR3 length is 14 residues. Trimming pared 6 bases from V and 1 base from J, leaving 13 bases between. CDR1 is SNHLY and CDR2 is FYNNEI in the germline V gene. In DNA, the CDR3 is TGTGCCAGCAGCCTCTACCATTCTTCCTACGAGCAGTACTTC. Its translation is CASSLYHSSYEQYF.

A few counts support this clonotype. The V call is TRBV5-5, the J call TRBJ2-2; TRBD2 is a possible D gene (7 bases). The V gene lost 6 bases and the J gene lost 3 bases, with 18 bases spanning the gap. Germline V lookup: CDR1 SGHKS, CDR2 YYEKEE (reference sequence). The CDR3 consists of 16 residues. The CDR3 sequence: CASTPRGRAYTGELFF. For the CDR3, the DNA is TGTGCCAGCACCCCGCGGGGGCGGGCGTACACCGGGGAGCTGTTTTTT.

The chain links TRBV6-5 to TRBJ1-1; D is unresolved. Germline-derived CDR1 and CDR2 are MNHEY and SVGAGI. V was trimmed by 6 bases and J by 3 bases, leaving 8 bases between them. The CDR3 runs 12 residues. The CDR3 loop is CASSPRDTEAFF. CDR3 nucleotide sequence: TGTGCCAGCAGCCCTAGGGACACTGAAGCTTTCTTT.

Remarks on this clonotype: At one end the junction does not follow the germline gene, possibly because of a read error. This chain links TRBV7-9 with TRBJ1-2; no clear D gene. This CDR3 is 14 amino acids long. Germline CDR1 reads SEHNR; CDR2 reads FQNEAQ (reference sequence). The CDR3 protein is CASSLNTFNHGYTF. CDR3 in DNA: TGTGCCAGCAGCTTAAATACATTTAACCATGGCTACACCTTC.

This clonotype showed up many times. The rearrangement uses TRBV10-1 and TRBJ1-2; D unresolved. The CDR3 contains 13 residues. The V end was cut by 5 bases, the J end by 3 bases, with 10 bases between. Germline CDR1 is WNHNN and CDR2 is SYGVQD (reference sequence). Here the CDR3 reads CASSRQRDYGYTF. In DNA form, the CDR3 reads TGCGCCAGCAGTAGGCAGAGGGACTATGGCTACACCTTC.

This clonotype was seen a few times. V is TRBV12-3 or TRBV12-4 and J is TRBJ1-1, with D possibly matching TRBD1 (6 bases). The length of the CDR3 is 15 residues. V dropped 2 bases and J dropped 2 bases, with 12 bases sitting between them. This CDR3 is CASSLSPGVNTEAFF. In nucleotides, the CDR3 is TGTGCCAGCAGTTTATCACCAGGGGTCAACACTGAAGCTTTCTTT.

This clonotype was picked up a small number of times. This sequence joins TRBV10-3 and TRBJ2-3; TRBD1 matches at 9 bases. J gave up 6 bases and V 2 bases, and 3 bases lay outside the gene matches. Germline V gene lookup returns CDR1 ENHRY and CDR2 SYGVKD. The length of the CDR3 is 14 residues. The CDR3 is CAISEGQGSDTQYF. DNA for the CDR3: TGTGCCATCAGTGAGGGACAGGGGTCCGATACGCAGTATTTT.